This entry lists 5 T cell receptor beta chains sequenced from one sample in a study of blood T cell repertoires in COVID-19. Sequencing was performed with immunoSEQ multiplex PCR; in TCRdb, only in-frame clones are kept and a portion is missing. This sample has roughly 150,000 clones, with approximately 82% found just once. The sequencing input was peripheral blood. The receptors derive from a human donor with acute or convalescent COVID-19. The donor label of this sample is uncertain.

The chain is built from TRBV5-1 and TRBJ2-5; D gene uncertain. The CDR3 runs 15 residues. The V end lost 1 base, the J end lost 0 bases, and 10 bases lay between the germline ends. Germline CDR1 SGHRS, CDR2 YFSETQ. The CDR3 sequence: CASSLTTRYQETQYF. Here the CDR3 DNA reads TGCGCCAGCAGCTTGACCACCCGGTACCAAGAGACCCAGTACTTC.

The chain employs TRBV15 and TRBJ2-2; 8 bases match TRBD1. The ends lost 1 base at V and 5 bases at J; junction bases unmatched: 3. Germline V gene data show CDR1 as LNHNV and CDR2 as YYDKDF (reference sequence). CDR3 length: 15 amino acids. The CDR3 DNA reads as TGTGCCACCAGCAGAGTGAGACAGGGGACCGGGGAGCTGTTTTTT. Its protein is CATSRVRQGTGELFF.

The chain uses TRBV30 and TRBJ1-5, with 9 bases matching TRBD1. Losses at the gene ends were 2 bases for V and 4 bases for J; bases not matched to a gene: 9. This CDR3 spans 16 amino acids. Germline CDR1 is GTSNPN and CDR2 is SVGIG (reference sequence). CDR3 sequence reads: CAWSRWTGAENQPQHF. In DNA form, the CDR3 reads TGTGCCTGGAGTAGATGGACAGGGGCGGAGAATCAGCCCCAGCATTTT. The whole variable domain, filled in from reference TRBV30 and TRBJ1-5, reads SQTIHQWPATLVQPVGSPLSLECTVEGTSNPNLYWYRQAAGRGLQLLFYSVGIGQISSEVPQNLSASRPQDRQFILSSKKLLLSDSGFYLCAWSRWTGAENQPQHFGDGTRLSIL.

The chain has TRBV19 and TRBJ1-4; D unresolved. The CDR3 sequence is 16 residues long. V lost 1 base to trimming and J lost 4 bases, with 13 bases between them. Per germline, CDR1 LNHDA and CDR2 SQIVND (reference sequence). The CDR3 DNA is TGTGCCAGTAGTATAGGATTTCAGGCTAATAATGAAAAACTGTTTTTT. Translated, it gives CASSIGFQANNEKLFF.

CDR3 DNA: TGTGCCAGTAGTCCCGGGGGAGCCAGCGGGGGAGACAAAGAGACCCAGTACTTC. Its protein product is CASSPGGASGGDKETQYF. This chain uses TRBV19 with TRBJ2-5; 8 nucleotides line up with TRBD2. The germline V gene encodes CDR1 LNHDA and CDR2 SQIVND (reference sequence). This CDR3 region has 18 residues. J lost 3 bases, V lost 5 bases, and 17 bases had no gene match.